A selection of T cell receptor beta chains follows, all from one sample in a study of cytomegalovirus exposure and HLA in healthy donors. Some clones are missing from TCRdb's copy, which holds only in-frame ones; the method was immunoSEQ multiplex PCR. The sample holds 150,000 to 160,000 clones; 85% to 90% are singletons and the top ten take around 2.1%. The sequenced sample consisted of PBMCs. These receptors came from a human donor in good health. Each CDR3 is given with its conserved first and last residue.

len | v_gene | CDR3aa
16 | TRBV5-6 | CASSLARGAYDYGYTF
14 | TRBV5-1 | CASSSGGSTDTQYF
13 | TRBV5-1 | CASRVAVQETQYF
18 | TRBV18 | CASSPPRGGLGNTGELFF
15 | TRBV5-1 | CASSLVLAGGNEQYF
17 | TRBV5-1 | CASSSIGVQGWGYGYTF
18 | TRBV4-2 | CASSQDPPYTTTPQTQYF
15 | TRBV6-5 | CASSYAGVGNQPQHF
14 | TRBV5-8 | CASSLVVAVQTQYF
13 | TRBV6-6 | CASSYGTGETQYF
13 | TRBV5-1 | CASSSSRDRELFF
16 | TRBV9 | CASSAPLAGGTGELFF
14 | TRBV7-9 | CASSFGQTNTEAFF
15 | TRBV18 | CASSPHPGSTYEQYF
13 | TRBV10-3 | CAISEDRDQPQHF
17 | TRBV27 | CASSLNPSRTRVTEAFF
14 | TRBV11-2 | CASSTTGQGFEQYF
15 | TRBV2 | CASSLDLPRGDEQYF
13 | TRBV2 | CACGTDSYNEQFF
16 | TRBV5-1 | CASRSRTGQGIVEQFF
16 | TRBV7-2 | CASRPSTGTGTSPLHF
15 | TRBV2 | CATLGVRTGVGGYTF
14 | TRBV2 | CASSEAPGGETQYF
15 | TRBV21-1 | CASSNGQGSSYEQYF
14 | TRBV29-1 | CSVDAQGAFGKLFF
14 | TRBV4-1 | CASSRGQRNEKLFF
13 | TRBV29-1 | CSVEGLAGPEQFF
16 | TRBV11-1 | CASSLEGTSGYGELFF
15 | TRBV13 | CASRESGLNTGELFF
15 | TRBV25-1 | CASRPRGQTTGELFF
12 | TRBV7-8 | CASSFDRGEQYF
15 | TRBV7-6 | CASSSWEAGANVLTF
14 | TRBV5-1 | CASSKLGPGAEAFF
16 | TRBV10-3 | CAISESTGRGTGTQYF
14 | TRBV11-2 | CASSLEDFNYGYTF
14 | TRBV11-2 | CASMYGSSYNEQFF
13 | TRBV4-1 | CASSQDRADGYTF
14 | TRBV7-6 | CASSLTGGHNEQFF
16 | TRBV6-5 | CASSSLGTSFSYEQYF
15 | TRBV27 | CASSQTVSGANVLTF
13 | TRBV5-4 | CASSLWGGTEAFF
13 | TRBV29-1 | CSVVWTGSYEQYF
16 | TRBV5-1 | CASSFLVGRAQETQYF
15 | TRBV27 | CASSLSRALNTEAFF
16 | TRBV6-5 | CASSSPQRGGRGELFF
17 | TRBV7-9 | CASSLVPGTGRRYGYTF
17 | TRBV19 | CATLSRARDRENTEAFF
17 | TRBV9 | CASSVPSEAPNTGELFF
14 | TRBV28 | CASSVRDSVYGYTF
16 | TRBV5-1 | CASSLIGTSPADEQFF
13 | TRBV7-2 | CASSSHGDQPQHF
17 | TRBV2 | CASSVTGGGFFTGELFF
13 | TRBV6-1 | CASAGGHNTEAFF
20 | TRBV6-1 | CASSEGKVAGGKGGTDTQYF
15 | TRBV7-9 | CASSFPGQGGYEQYF
14 | TRBV2 | CASRGQGDNQPQHF